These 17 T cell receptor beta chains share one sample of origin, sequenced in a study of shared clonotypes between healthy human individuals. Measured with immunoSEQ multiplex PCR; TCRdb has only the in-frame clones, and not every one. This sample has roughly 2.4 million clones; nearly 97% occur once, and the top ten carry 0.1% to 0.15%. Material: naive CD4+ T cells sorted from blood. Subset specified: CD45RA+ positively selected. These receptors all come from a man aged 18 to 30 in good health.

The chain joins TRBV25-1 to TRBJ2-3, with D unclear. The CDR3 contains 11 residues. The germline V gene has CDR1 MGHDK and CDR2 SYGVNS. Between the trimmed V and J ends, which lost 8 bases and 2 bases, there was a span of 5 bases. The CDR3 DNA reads TGTGCCAGCGGGTCCACAGATACGCAGTATTTT. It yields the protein CASGSTDTQYF.

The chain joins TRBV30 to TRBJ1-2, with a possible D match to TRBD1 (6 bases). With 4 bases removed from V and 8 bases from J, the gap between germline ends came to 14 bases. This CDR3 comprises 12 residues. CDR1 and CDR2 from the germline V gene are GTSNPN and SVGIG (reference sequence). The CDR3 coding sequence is TGTGCCTGGACCTATGACAGGATGGGCTACACCTTC. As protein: CAWTYDRMGYTF.

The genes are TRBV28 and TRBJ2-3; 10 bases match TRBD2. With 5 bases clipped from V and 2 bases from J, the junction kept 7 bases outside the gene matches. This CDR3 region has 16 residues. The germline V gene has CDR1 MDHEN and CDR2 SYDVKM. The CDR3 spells CASSPASGGHTDTQYF. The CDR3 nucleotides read TGTGCCAGCAGTCCCGCTAGCGGGGGACACACAGATACGCAGTATTTT.

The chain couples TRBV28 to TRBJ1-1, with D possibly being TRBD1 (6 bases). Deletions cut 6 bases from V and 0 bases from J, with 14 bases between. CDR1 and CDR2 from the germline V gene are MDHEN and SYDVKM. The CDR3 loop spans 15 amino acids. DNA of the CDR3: TGTGCCAGCAGGGCTCCGGGACATCTGAACACTGAAGCTTTCTTT. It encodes CASRAPGHLNTEAFF.

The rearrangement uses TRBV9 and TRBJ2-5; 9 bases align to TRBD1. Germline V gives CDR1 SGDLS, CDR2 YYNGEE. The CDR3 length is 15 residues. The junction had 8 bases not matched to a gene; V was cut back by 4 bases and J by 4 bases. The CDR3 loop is CASSKGQGPLETQYF. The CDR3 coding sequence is TGTGCCAGCAGCAAGGGACAGGGTCCGTTAGAGACCCAGTACTTC. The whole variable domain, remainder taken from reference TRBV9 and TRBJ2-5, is DSGVTQTPKHLITATGQRVTLRCSPRSGDLSVYWYQQSLDQGLQFLIQYYNGEERAKGNILERFSAQQFPDLHSELNLSSLELGDSALYFCASSKGQGPLETQYFGPGTRLLVL.

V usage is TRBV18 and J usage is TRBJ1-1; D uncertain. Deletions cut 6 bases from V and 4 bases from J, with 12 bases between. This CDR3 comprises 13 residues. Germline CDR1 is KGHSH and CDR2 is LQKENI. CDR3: CASSPTERTEAFF. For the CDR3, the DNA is TGTGCCAGCTCTCCGACGGAACGCACTGAAGCTTTCTTT.

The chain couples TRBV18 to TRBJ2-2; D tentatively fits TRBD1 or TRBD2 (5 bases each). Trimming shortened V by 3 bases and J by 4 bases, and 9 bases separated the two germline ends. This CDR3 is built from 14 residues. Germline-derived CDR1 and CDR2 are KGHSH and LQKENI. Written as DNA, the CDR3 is TGTGCCAGCTCACCGGGGGACGCCACCGGGGAGCTGTTTTTT. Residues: CASSPGDATGELFF.

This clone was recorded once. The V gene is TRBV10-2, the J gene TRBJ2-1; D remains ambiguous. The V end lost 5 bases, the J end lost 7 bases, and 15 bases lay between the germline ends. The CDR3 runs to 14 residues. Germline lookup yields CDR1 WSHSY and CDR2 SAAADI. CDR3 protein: CASSPPQSVNEQFF. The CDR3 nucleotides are TGCGCCAGCAGTCCGCCACAGAGTGTTAATGAGCAGTTCTTC.

Here the CDR3 reads CASSYTSGQETQYF. The CDR3 DNA reads as TGTGCCAGCAGTTACACTAGCGGGCAAGAGACCCAGTACTTC. V is TRBV6-5 and J is TRBJ2-5; 9 nucleotides match TRBD2. The CDR3 spans 14 residues. Germline CDR1 MNHEY, CDR2 SVGAGI. The J segment lost 2 bases and the V segment lost 2 bases, leaving 0 bases of the junction unmatched.

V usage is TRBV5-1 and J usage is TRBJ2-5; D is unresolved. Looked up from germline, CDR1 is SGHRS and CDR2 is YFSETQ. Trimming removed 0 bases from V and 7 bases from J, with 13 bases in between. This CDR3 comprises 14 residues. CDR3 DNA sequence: TGCGCCAGCAGCTTGGCATTAGATTTAGGGACCCAGTACTTC. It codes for CASSLALDLGTQYF.

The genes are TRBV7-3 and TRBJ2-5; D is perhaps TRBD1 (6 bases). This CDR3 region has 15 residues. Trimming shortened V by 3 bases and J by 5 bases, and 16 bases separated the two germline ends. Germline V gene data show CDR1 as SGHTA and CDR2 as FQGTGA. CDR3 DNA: TGTGCCAGCAGCTTTACCGGGACAAAAGGGGAGACCCAGTACTTC. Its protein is CASSFTGTKGETQYF.

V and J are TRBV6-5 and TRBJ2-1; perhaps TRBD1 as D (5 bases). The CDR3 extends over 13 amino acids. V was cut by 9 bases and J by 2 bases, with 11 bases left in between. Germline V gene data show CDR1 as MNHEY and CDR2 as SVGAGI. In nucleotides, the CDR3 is TGTGCCAGTCAGGGTACCCCCTACAATGAGCAGTTCTTC. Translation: CASQGTPYNEQFF.

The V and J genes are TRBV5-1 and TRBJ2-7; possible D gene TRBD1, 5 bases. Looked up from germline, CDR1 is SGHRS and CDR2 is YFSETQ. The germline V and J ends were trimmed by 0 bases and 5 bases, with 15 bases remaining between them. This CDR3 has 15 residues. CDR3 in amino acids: CASSLEGAGPHEQYF. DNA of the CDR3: TGCGCCAGCAGCTTGGAGGGCGCAGGGCCCCACGAGCAGTACTTC.

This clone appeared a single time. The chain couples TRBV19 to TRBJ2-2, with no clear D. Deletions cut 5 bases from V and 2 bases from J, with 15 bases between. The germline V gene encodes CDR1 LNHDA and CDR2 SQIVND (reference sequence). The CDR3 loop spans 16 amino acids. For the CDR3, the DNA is TGTGCCAGTAGTCCAGACACCACCCGAAACACCGGGGAGCTGTTTTTT. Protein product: CASSPDTTRNTGELFF.

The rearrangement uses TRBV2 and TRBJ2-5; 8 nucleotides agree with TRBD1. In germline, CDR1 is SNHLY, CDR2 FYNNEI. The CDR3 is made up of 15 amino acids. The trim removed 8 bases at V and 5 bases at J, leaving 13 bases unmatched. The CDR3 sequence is CASHYDRGFQETQYF. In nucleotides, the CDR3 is TGTGCCAGCCATTATGACAGGGGCTTCCAGGAGACCCAGTACTTC.

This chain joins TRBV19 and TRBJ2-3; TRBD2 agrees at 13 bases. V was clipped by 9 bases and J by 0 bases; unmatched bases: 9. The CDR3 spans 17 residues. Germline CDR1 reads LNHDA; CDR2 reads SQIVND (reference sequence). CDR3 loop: CASKGLAGRTSTDTQYF. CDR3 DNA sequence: TGTGCCAGCAAGGGACTAGCGGGGCGAACTAGCACAGATACGCAGTATTTT. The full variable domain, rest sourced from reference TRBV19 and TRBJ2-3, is DGGITQSPKYLFRKEGQNVTLSCEQNLNHDAMYWYRQDPGQGLRLIYYSQIVNDFQKGDIAEGYSVSREKKESFPLTVTSAQKNPTAFYLCASKGLAGRTSTDTQYFGPGTRLTVL.

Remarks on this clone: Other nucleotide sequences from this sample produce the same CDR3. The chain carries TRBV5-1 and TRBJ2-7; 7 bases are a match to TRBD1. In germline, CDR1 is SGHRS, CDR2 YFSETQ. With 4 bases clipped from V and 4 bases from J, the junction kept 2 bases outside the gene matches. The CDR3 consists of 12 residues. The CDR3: CASSAQGYEQYF. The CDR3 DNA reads TGCGCCAGCAGCGCACAGGGGTACGAGCAGTACTTC.